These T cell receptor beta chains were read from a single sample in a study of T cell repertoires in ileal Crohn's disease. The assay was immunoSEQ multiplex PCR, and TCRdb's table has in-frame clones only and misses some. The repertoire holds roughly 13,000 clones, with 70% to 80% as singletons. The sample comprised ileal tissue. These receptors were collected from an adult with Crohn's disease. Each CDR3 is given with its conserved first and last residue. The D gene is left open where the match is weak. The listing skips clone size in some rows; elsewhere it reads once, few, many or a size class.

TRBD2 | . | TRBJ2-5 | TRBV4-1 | CASSQDGGAGGIETQYF | TGCGCCAGCAGCCAAGACGGGGGAGCGGGGGGGATTGAGACCCAGTACTTC
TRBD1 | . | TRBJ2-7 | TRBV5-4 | CASSTSGTGIEQYF | TGTGCCAGCAGCACCTCCGGGACAGGGATCGAGCAGTACTTC
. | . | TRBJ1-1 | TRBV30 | CAWSVLGITAFF | TGTGCCTGGAGTGTACTGGGCATTACAGCTTTCTTT
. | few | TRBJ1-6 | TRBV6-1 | CASSRYRNSPLHF | TGTGCCAGCAGCCGCTACAGGAACTCACCCCTCCACTTT
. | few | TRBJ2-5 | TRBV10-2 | CASSAGFGETQYF | TGCGCCAGCAGTGCAGGGTTTGGAGAGACCCAGTACTTC
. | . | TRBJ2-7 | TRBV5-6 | CASSLEQGVYEQYF | TGTGCCAGCAGCTTGGAACAGGGCGTCTACGAGCAGTACTTC
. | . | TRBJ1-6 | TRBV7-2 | CASSLAASDYNSPLHF | TGTGCCAGCAGCTTAGCGGCGTCGGACTATAATTCACCCCTCCACTTT
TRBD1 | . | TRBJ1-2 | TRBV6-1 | CASSEETGGPVYGYTF | TGTGCCAGCAGTGAAGAAACAGGGGGCCCTGTCTATGGCTACACCTTC
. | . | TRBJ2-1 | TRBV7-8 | CASSLRTSNNNEQFF | TGTGCCAGCAGCTTACGGACCAGCAACAACAATGAGCAGTTCTTC
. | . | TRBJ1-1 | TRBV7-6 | CASSFRGSGSEAFF | TGTGCCAGCAGCTTTAGGGGGTCGGGTTCTGAAGCTTTCTTT
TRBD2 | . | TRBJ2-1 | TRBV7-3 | CASSFDSGVYNEQFF | TGTGCCAGCAGCTTTGATAGCGGGGTATACAATGAGCAGTTCTTC
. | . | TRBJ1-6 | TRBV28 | CASSSPALRPNSPLHF | TGTGCCAGCAGCTCCCCGGCCCTTCGACCTAATTCACCCCTCCACTTT
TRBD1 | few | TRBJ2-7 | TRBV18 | CASSQPGQGSSGEQYF | TGTGCCAGCTCACAGCCGGGACAGGGGAGTTCGGGCGAGCAGTACTTC
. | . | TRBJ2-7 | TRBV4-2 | CASSGRGSSYEQYF | TGTGCCAGCAGTGGACGGGGGAGCTCCTACGAGCAGTACTTC
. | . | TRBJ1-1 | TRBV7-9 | CASSTSGTSGTEAFF | TGTGCCAGCAGCACCTCGGGGACGTCCGGGACTGAAGCTTTCTTT
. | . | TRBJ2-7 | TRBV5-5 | CASSSLGAQVYEQYF | TGTGCCAGCAGCTCCTTGGGGGCCCAGGTCTACGAGCAGTACTTC
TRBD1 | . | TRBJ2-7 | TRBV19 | CASSMGKQGDSEQYF | TGTGCCAGTAGTATGGGAAAACAGGGGGATTCCGAGCAGTACTTC
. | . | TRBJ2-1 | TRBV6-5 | CASSWAGRNEQFF | TGTGCCAGCAGTTGGGCGGGTAGGAATGAGCAGTTCTTC
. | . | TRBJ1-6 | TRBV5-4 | CASSLEPDRDNSPLHF | TGTGCCAGCAGCTTGGAACCCGACCGCGATAATTCACCCCTCCACTTT
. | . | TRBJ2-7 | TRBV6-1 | CASSPLGRTLYEQYF | TGTGCCAGCAGCCCTTTAGGACGGACGCTCTACGAGCAGTACTTC
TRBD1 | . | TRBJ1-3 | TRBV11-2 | CASSFRQGASGNTIYF | TGTGCCAGCAGCTTTAGACAGGGGGCGTCTGGAAACACCATATATTTT
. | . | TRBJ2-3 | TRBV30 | CAWSLGAPTDTQYF | TGTGCCTGGAGTCTCGGGGCTCCCACAGATACGCAGTATTTT
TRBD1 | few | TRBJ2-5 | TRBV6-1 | CASSEATGTGKETQYF | TGTGCCAGCAGTGAAGCAACCGGGACAGGAAAAGAGACCCAGTACTTC
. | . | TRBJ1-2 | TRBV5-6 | CASSLTVGRYTF | TGTGCCAGCAGCTTGACCGTGGGACGCTACACCTTC
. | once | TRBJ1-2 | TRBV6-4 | CASSDSAERYTF | TGTGCCAGCAGTGATTCGGCAGAACGCTACACCTTC
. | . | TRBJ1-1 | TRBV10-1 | CASSESGQGPAFF | TGCGCCAGCAGTGAGTCAGGGCAGGGGCCGGCTTTCTTT
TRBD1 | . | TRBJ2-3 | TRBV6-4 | CASSADRTDTGAQYF | TGTGCCAGCAGTGCGGACAGGACTGACACAGGGGCGCAGTATTTT
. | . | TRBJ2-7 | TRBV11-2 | CASSLQGGFSYEQYF | TGTGCCAGCAGCTTACAGGGCGGGTTTTCCTACGAGCAGTACTTC
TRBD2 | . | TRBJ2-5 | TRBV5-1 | CASRGLAGKETQYF | TGCGCCAGCAGGGGGCTAGCGGGGAAAGAGACCCAGTACTTC
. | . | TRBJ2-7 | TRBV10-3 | CAISADQGEQYF | TGTGCCATCAGTGCGGACCAGGGCGAGCAGTACTTC
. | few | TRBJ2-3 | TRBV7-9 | CASSLARSGLSTDTQYF | TGTGCCAGCAGCTTAGCGCGCTCCGGGCTTAGCACAGATACGCAGTATTTT
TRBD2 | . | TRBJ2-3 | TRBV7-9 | CASSLGGGISRDTQYF | TGTGCCAGCAGCTTAGGCGGGGGGATCAGTAGAGATACGCAGTATTTT
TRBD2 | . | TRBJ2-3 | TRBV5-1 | CASSPQTSGELTDTQYF | TGCGCCAGCAGCCCTCAGACTAGCGGGGAATTAACAGATACGCAGTATTTT
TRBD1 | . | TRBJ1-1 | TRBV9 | CASSATGEMNTEAFF | TGTGCCAGCAGCGCGACAGGGGAAATGAACACTGAAGCTTTCTTT
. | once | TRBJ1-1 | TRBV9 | CASSRRVGTEAFF | TGTGCCAGCAGCAGGAGGGTTGGAACTGAAGCTTTCTTT
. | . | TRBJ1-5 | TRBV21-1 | CASSSPETSLFNQPQHF | TGTGCCAGCAGCTCACCGGAAACGAGCTTATTCAATCAGCCCCAGCATTTT
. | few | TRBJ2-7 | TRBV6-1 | CASGGRQIYEQYF | TGTGCCAGCGGAGGTCGGCAGATCTACGAGCAGTACTTC
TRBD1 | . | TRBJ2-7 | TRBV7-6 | CASSLVYSTGGPYEQYF | TGTGCCAGCAGCTTAGTGTATTCCACAGGGGGCCCCTACGAGCAGTACTTC
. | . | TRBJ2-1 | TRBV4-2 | CASSQGGAYNEQFF | TGTGCCAGCAGCCAGGGGGGAGCCTACAATGAGCAGTTCTTC
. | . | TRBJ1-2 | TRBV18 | CASSPAYGIGDYGYTF | TGTGCCAGCTCACCTGCTTATGGAATCGGGGACTATGGCTACACCTTC
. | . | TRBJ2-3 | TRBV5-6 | CASREGREWGQYF | TGTGCCAGCAGAGAGGGTAGAGAATGGGGGCAGTATTTT
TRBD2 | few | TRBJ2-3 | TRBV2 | CASAWTSGGAVDTQYF | TGTGCCAGCGCTTGGACTAGCGGGGGGGCGGTCGATACGCAGTATTTT
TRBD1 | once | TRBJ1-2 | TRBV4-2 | CASNGQVNYGYTF | TGTGCCAGCAACGGACAGGTTAACTATGGCTACACCTTC
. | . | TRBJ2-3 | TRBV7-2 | CASSLGAGGRDTQYF | TGTGCCAGCAGCTTAGGCGCCGGGGGGCGAGATACGCAGTATTTT